This T cell receptor (beta chain) was profiled in a study of shared clonotypes between healthy human individuals. Overall study results and limits: Researchers sampled only blood; tissue repertoires likely differ.

As regards this clone: Its antigen is not identified.

Measured with immunoSEQ multiplex PCR; TCRdb has only the in-frame clones, and not every one. The table includes fewer than 1.6 million clones, 98% detected once. This TCR came from a man aged 25 to 45 in good health. The sequencing sample was made of naive CD4+ T cells sorted from blood. Specified subset: CD45RA+ positively selected.

The CDR3 DNA is TGTGCCAGTAGCAGGTCGGTAGGGACCCAAGCTTTCTTT. This translates into CASSRSVGTQAFF. V gene TRBV19 combines with J gene TRBJ1-1, with a possible D match to TRBD1 (5 bases). Germline lookup yields CDR1 LNHDA and CDR2 SQIVND (reference sequence). CDR3 length equals 13 residues. Trimming shortened V by 6 bases and J by 9 bases, and 17 bases separated the two germline ends.